One and the same sample provided the 30 T cell receptor beta chains below, sequenced in a study of blood T cell repertoires in COVID-19. Only in-frame clones appear in the TCRdb table, and some are missing; sequencing was by immunoSEQ multiplex PCR. The table has approximately 340,000 clones, about four fifths seen once. Material for sequencing was peripheral blood. These receptors originate from a man aged 25 to 40 with active or convalescent COVID-19.

This chain joins TRBV7-9 and TRBJ2-1; D might be TRBD2 (6 bases). Trimming shortened V by 4 bases and J by 8 bases, and 15 bases separated the two germline ends. The CDR3 consists of 14 residues. The germline V gene encodes CDR1 SEHNR and CDR2 FQNEAQ (reference sequence). CDR3 nucleotide sequence: TGTGCCAGCAGCTCACTAGCTTCTTGGTATGAGCAGTTCTTC. Translating it yields CASSSLASWYEQFF. The variable domain in full, completed from reference TRBV7-9 and TRBJ2-1, reads DTGVSQNPRHKITKRGQNVTFRCDPISEHNRLYWYRQTLGQGPEFLTYFQNEAQLEKSRLLSDRFSAERPKGSFSTLEIQRTEQGDSAMYLCASSSLASWYEQFFGPGTRLTVL.

The chain carries TRBV5-5 and TRBJ1-2, with D unresolved. The CDR3 totals 17 residues. The ends were cut back, 0 bases at V and 4 bases at J, with 19 bases in the middle. Per the germline V gene, CDR1 is SGHKS and CDR2 is YYEKEE (reference sequence). CDR3 loop: CASSLELPRWRVYGYTF. The CDR3 DNA follows: TGTGCCAGCAGCTTGGAACTTCCGAGGTGGAGAGTCTATGGCTACACCTTC.

The chain combines TRBV11-3 with TRBJ2-3, with TRBD1 matching over 9 bases. V shed 5 bases, J shed 1 base, and the junction held 1 base outside the gene matches. Germline assignment: CDR1 SGHNT and CDR2 YENEEA. This CDR3 contains 14 residues. This chain's CDR3 is CASSRTGGTDTQYF. The CDR3 bases are TGTGCCAGCAGCCGGACAGGGGGCACAGATACGCAGTATTTT.

The chain is built from TRBV28 and TRBJ2-1; 8 bases match TRBD2. Germline V gives CDR1 MDHEN, CDR2 SYDVKM. V dropped 5 bases and J dropped 6; count of bases not matched to a gene: 6. The CDR3 loop spans 14 amino acids. Here the CDR3 reads CASSRVAGSNEQFF. The CDR3 region has the DNA TGTGCCAGCAGTAGGGTAGCGGGGAGCAATGAGCAGTTCTTC. Combining the CDR3 with reference TRBV28 and TRBJ2-1 gives the whole variable domain DVKVTQSSRYLVKRTGEKVFLECVQDMDHENMFWYRQDPGLGLRLIYFSYDVKMKEKGDIPEGYSVSREKKERFSLILESASTNQTSMYLCASSRVAGSNEQFFGPGTRLTVL.

The chain is built from TRBV19 and TRBJ1-6; D perhaps matches TRBD1 (6 bases). V gave up 3 bases and J gave up 8 bases, with 11 bases separating them. This CDR3 has 14 amino acids. CDR1 and CDR2 from the germline V gene are LNHDA and SQIVND (reference sequence). CDR3 amino acids: CASSIRTEDSPLHF. CDR3 sequence (DNA): TGTGCCAGTAGTATTAGGACAGAGGATTCACCCCTCCACTTT.

The rearrangement links TRBV3-1 (or the pseudogene TRBV3-2) to TRBJ2-7; 7 bases map to TRBD2. The germline CDR1 and CDR2 sequences are LGHDT and YNNKEL (reference sequence). The CDR3 covers 16 residues. V lost 5 bases and J lost 2; bases outside the gene matches: 12. The CDR3 sequence: CASSTISGRPPYEQYF. The CDR3 DNA reads TGTGCCAGCAGCACTATTAGCGGGCGCCCCCCCTACGAGCAGTACTTC.

This clone was seen once. The chain joins TRBV7-8 to TRBJ1-5; 10 bases are shared with TRBD1. Germline V gives CDR1 SGHVS, CDR2 FQNEAQ. The CDR3 consists of 18 residues. Trimming cost V 5 bases and J 3 bases; bases outside gene matches: 13. This chain's CDR3 is CASSGDRGGGGNNQPQHF. The DNA of the CDR3 is TGTGCCAGCAGCGGGGACAGGGGAGGTGGGGGGAACAATCAGCCCCAGCATTTT.

The J gene is TRBJ2-5, the V gene TRBV24-1; D is perhaps TRBD2 (5 bases). V lost 0 bases, J lost 4 bases, and 17 bases lay in between. CDR1 KGHDR and CDR2 SFDVKD come from the germline V gene. The CDR3 totals 17 residues. CDR3 coding DNA: TGTGCCACCAGTGATTTGCCGCGGGTCGAACCGGGAGAGACCCAGTACTTC. Amino acids: CATSDLPRVEPGETQYF.

The V and J genes are TRBV7-8 and TRBJ1-2, with D unclear. This CDR3 spans 11 amino acids. CDR1 and CDR2 (germline): SGHVS, FQNEAQ. Between the trimmed V and J ends, which lost 11 bases and 5 bases, there was a span of 12 bases. CDR3 loop: CAVEESYGYTF. The CDR3 DNA is TGTGCCGTCGAGGAATCTTATGGCTACACCTTC. The variable domain in full, with the rest retrieved from reference TRBV7-8 and TRBJ1-2, is GAGVSQSPRYKVAKRGQDVALRCDPISGHVSLFWYQQALGQGPEFLTYFQNEAQLDKSGLPSDRFFAERPEGSVSTLKIQRTQQEDSAVYLCAVEESYGYTFGSGTRLTVV.

J is TRBJ1-2 and V is TRBV30; possibly TRBD1 for D (6 bases). The CDR3 has 13 amino acids. The germline gives CDR1 GTSNPN, CDR2 SVGIG (reference sequence). Between the trimmed V and J ends, which lost 1 base and 9 bases, there was a span of 15 bases. The CDR3 nucleotides read TGTGCCTGGAGTGGACAGGCCGTCTCGAGCTACACCTTC. Its translation: CAWSGQAVSSYTF. Combining the CDR3 with reference TRBV30 and TRBJ1-2 gives the whole variable domain SQTIHQWPATLVQPVGSPLSLECTVEGTSNPNLYWYRQAAGRGLQLLFYSVGIGQISSEVPQNLSASRPQDRQFILSSKKLLLSDSGFYLCAWSGQAVSSYTFGSGTRLTVV.

Written as DNA, the CDR3 is TGTGCCAGCAGTTATAGGACAGGTTTCTACGAGCAGTACTTC. Residues: CASSYRTGFYEQYF. The V and J genes are TRBV6-5 and TRBJ2-7, with 7 bases fitting TRBD1. This CDR3 comprises 14 residues. Germline trimming cut 3 bases from V and 3 bases from J; bases unmatched to any gene: 5. CDR1 and CDR2 from the germline V gene are MNHEY and SVGAGI.

This clone came up once. The chain has TRBV15 and TRBJ2-1, with 10 bases fitting TRBD2. V lost 0 bases and J lost 1; bases outside the gene matches: 3. The V gene's germline CDR1 is LNHNV and CDR2 YYDKDF (reference sequence). This CDR3 contains 17 residues. CDR3 sequence (DNA): TGTGCCACCAGCAGAGAATTAGCGGGGGGTTCCTACAATGAGCAGTTCTTC. It codes for CATSRELAGGSYNEQFF.

This clone was seen just once. J is TRBJ2-7 and V is TRBV5-1, with 8 bases lining up with TRBD1. CDR3 length: 14 amino acids. V lost 1 base, J lost 2 bases, and 2 bases stayed unmatched. The germline CDR1 and CDR2 sequences are SGHRS and YFSETQ. The CDR3 DNA sequence: TGCGCCAGCAGCTTGTGGACAGGGACCTACGAGCAGTACTTC. Translated: CASSLWTGTYEQYF.

This chain links TRBV29-1 with TRBJ1-1; D ambiguous. Trimming left V 4 bases short and J 9 bases short, with 12 bases between. CDR1 is SQVTM, CDR2 ANQGSEA, per germline. This CDR3 comprises 11 residues. Written as DNA, the CDR3 is TGCAGCGTTGCTACCACCACGCAAGCTTTCTTT. Translation: CSVATTTQAFF.

The chain couples TRBV10-2 to TRBJ1-1; D remains unclear. This CDR3 is 12 amino acids long. With 6 bases removed from V and 2 bases from J, the gap between germline ends came to 7 bases. CDR1 is WSHSY, CDR2 SAAADI, per germline. The CDR3 reads CASRAVNTEAFF. In DNA form, the CDR3 reads TGCGCCAGCAGGGCGGTTAACACTGAAGCTTTCTTT.

The chain carries TRBV7-9 and TRBJ2-5; TRBD1 agrees at 7 bases. This CDR3 region has 13 residues. V was clipped by 11 bases and J by 4 bases; unmatched bases: 10. CDR1 and CDR2 from the germline V gene are SEHNR and FQNEAQ (reference sequence). CDR3 nucleotide sequence: TGTGCCGACCAGGTCGAGGGGGCAGAGACCCAGTACTTC. Amino acids: CADQVEGAETQYF.

This sequence joins TRBV3-1 (or the pseudogene TRBV3-2) and TRBJ2-1; 7 nucleotides match TRBD1. Germline V gene lookup returns CDR1 LGHDT and CDR2 YNNKEL (reference sequence). V shed 4 bases and J 5 bases; nucleotides not matched to a gene: 11. The CDR3 is made up of 16 amino acids. CDR3 coding DNA: TGTGCCAGCAGCCCCCGTAGGACTCAGGGGGACAATGAGCAGTTCTTC. Translated, it gives CASSPRRTQGDNEQFF.

V and J are TRBV6-5 and TRBJ1-6; tentative D call: TRBD1 (5 bases). This CDR3 is built from 15 residues. Trimming shortened V by 2 bases and J by 5 bases, and 10 bases separated the two germline ends. Per the germline V gene, CDR1 is MNHEY and CDR2 is SVGAGI. In DNA, the CDR3 is TGTGCCAGCAGTTACCAGGGAGGGAATAATTCACCCCTCCACTTT. The encoded protein is CASSYQGGNNSPLHF.

This clone is a singleton in its sample. V usage is TRBV3-1 (or the pseudogene TRBV3-2) and J usage is TRBJ2-7, with D uncertain. CDR1 and CDR2 (germline): LGHDT, YNNKEL (reference sequence). Trimming took 0 bases from V and 2 from J, leaving 8 bases between them. The CDR3 is 14 residues long. The CDR3 nucleotides are TGTGCCAGCAGCCAAGAGAGGCATCCCTACGAGCAGTACTTC. It yields the protein CASSQERHPYEQYF.

V is TRBV27 and J is TRBJ2-7, with 10 bases identical to TRBD2. CDR3 length: 14 amino acids. Trimming cost V 3 bases and J 3 bases; bases outside gene matches: 2. CDR1 and CDR2 from the germline V gene are MNHEY and SMNVEV (reference sequence). DNA of the CDR3: TGTGCCAGCAGTTTGGCTAGCGGGAGCTACGAGCAGTACTTC. This gives the protein CASSLASGSYEQYF.

The chain joins TRBV2 to TRBJ2-3, with 11 bases that match TRBD2. Looked up from germline, CDR1 is SNHLY and CDR2 is FYNNEI. With 4 bases clipped from V and 3 bases from J, the junction kept 9 bases outside the gene matches. CDR3 length: 17 amino acids. CDR3: CASSGSSGRALTDTQYF. The CDR3 DNA is TGTGCCAGCAGTGGGAGTAGCGGGAGGGCCCTTACAGATACGCAGTATTTT. The entire variable domain, with the rest obtained from reference TRBV2 and TRBJ2-3, is as follows: EPEVTQTPSHQVTQMGQEVILRCVPISNHLYFYWYRQILGQKVEFLVSFYNNEISEKSEIFDDQFSVERPDGSNFTLKIRSTKLEDSAMYFCASSGSSGRALTDTQYFGPGTRLTVL.

In its sample, this clone was seen a few times. The CDR3: CASSAPPGIHEQYF. In DNA form, the CDR3 reads TGTGCCAGCAGCGCCCCGCCCGGTATCCACGAGCAGTACTTC. V and J are TRBV5-4 and TRBJ2-7; no clear D. CDR3 length equals 14 residues. CDR1 is SGHNT and CDR2 is YYREEE in the germline V gene (reference sequence). Trimming cost V 4 bases and J 5 bases, with 16 bases left between them.

The rearrangement joins TRBV11-3 to TRBJ1-6; D ambiguous. V dropped 5 bases and J dropped 8 bases, with 13 bases sitting between them. Germline loops: CDR1 SGHNT, CDR2 YENEEA. CDR3 size: 14 residues. As DNA, the CDR3 is TGTGCCAGCAGCCCCGTTCGAGGGTATTCACCCCTCCACTTT. Amino acids: CASSPVRGYSPLHF.

This sequence joins TRBV5-6 and TRBJ2-1; 9 positions agree with TRBD2. V gave up 3 bases and J gave up 12 bases; unmatched junction bases: 13. From germline, CDR1 is SGHDT and CDR2 YYEEEE. This CDR3 comprises 15 residues. Written as DNA, the CDR3 is TGTGCCAGCAGCTCCGGGACTAGCACCTACCTTGGGCAGTTCTTC. Amino acid sequence: CASSSGTSTYLGQFF.

This clone was seen only once. This chain uses TRBV11-2 with TRBJ2-1; 7 bases line up with TRBD2. Germline loops: CDR1 SGHAT, CDR2 FQNNGV. This CDR3 has 15 residues. Trimming at V came to 0 bases and at J to 9 bases, leaving 8 bases not matched to a gene. The CDR3 coding sequence is TGTGCCAGCAGCTTAGAACGGGGGGTACGTGGTGAGCAGTTCTTC. Encoded protein: CASSLERGVRGEQFF.

The chain employs TRBV19 and TRBJ1-4; possibly TRBD1 for D (6 bases). The CDR3 consists of 15 residues. V was shortened by 1 base and J by 7 bases, with 13 bases between the two germline ends. Per the germline V gene, CDR1 is LNHDA and CDR2 is SQIVND (reference sequence). Here the CDR3 reads CASSIGQVRSEKLFF. CDR3 nucleotides: TGTGCCAGTAGTATAGGACAGGTCCGGAGTGAAAAACTGTTTTTT.

The CDR3 protein is CASSLRQGAYNEQFF. The CDR3 region has the DNA TGTGCCAGCAGCCTCAGGCAGGGGGCTTACAATGAGCAGTTCTTC. The chain combines TRBV13 with TRBJ2-1; 8 bases match TRBD1. Germline V gene sequence: CDR1 PRHDT, CDR2 FYEKMQ (reference sequence). The CDR3 is made up of 15 amino acids. J gave up 4 bases and V 5 bases, and 7 bases lay outside the gene matches.

The chain recombines TRBV9 with TRBJ1-3; D gene unclear. This CDR3 is 14 amino acids long. The ends were cut back, 3 bases at V and 2 bases at J, with 9 bases in the middle. CDR1 and CDR2 from the germline V gene are SGDLS and YYNGEE. Here the CDR3 DNA reads TGTGCCAGCAGCGCCAGTTTGCCTGGAAACACCATATATTTT. It translates to CASSASLPGNTIYF.

This clone turned up a few times. This sequence joins TRBV7-2 and TRBJ2-5; D ambiguous. The V end was cut by 7 bases, the J end by 5 bases, with 11 bases between. This CDR3 has 12 residues. Germline V gene data show CDR1 as SGHTA and CDR2 as FQGNSA. The CDR3 is CASTVRRETQYF. CDR3 nucleotides: TGTGCCAGCACCGTTCGCAGGGAGACCCAGTACTTC.

The J gene is TRBJ1-4, the V gene TRBV9; D perhaps matches TRBD1 (6 bases). Trimming shortened V by 3 bases and J by 7 bases, and 22 bases separated the two germline ends. The CDR3 has 17 amino acids. From germline, CDR1 is SGDLS and CDR2 YYNGEE. CDR3 bases: TGTGCCAGCAGCGCCGAAGCTGGGGGCAGCGAAAGTGAAAAACTGTTTTTT. Residues: CASSAEAGGSESEKLFF.